This TCR beta chain was captured by sequencing in a study of human T cells and chemical hapten exposure. At the level of the study: Small volume differences among pooled libraries mainly caused per-sample TCR yield variation. Whole-study results and caveats: Unchanged with DPC sensitization were TCRs above 1 in 1000 frequency.

This clonotype was found many times. The antigen is not known. In the authors' workflow: There were a median of around 100,000 TCRs per sample, with a range from roughly 23,224 to 750,000. TCRdb called the RACE reads again in MiXCR, with one record for every CDR3 protein. The V and J calls here are based on TCRdb, not the publication. Of roughly 380,000 distinct CDR3 sequences in the sample, about 4.4% were seen once. Regarding time point: patch test 1, 2 weeks after DPC sensitization. Treatment specified: therapeutic diphenylcyclopropenone sensitization with weekly scalp DPC. The study extracted total RNA from unfractionated whole blood. CDR3 size: 15 residues. Germline trimming cut 5 bases from V and 2 bases from J; bases unmatched to any gene: 6. The V gene's germline CDR1 is SGHVS and CDR2 FNYEAQ.

The chain recombines TRBV7-6 with TRBJ1-3; TRBD1 agrees at 7 bases. This clonotype originated in a woman between 45 and 65 years old with alopecia areata. Some clones in this sample may be carry-over from other donors' samples. The sequenced sample was whole blood, obtained in connection with sensitization to the hapten diphenylcyclopropenone (DPC). CDR3 region: CASSPPTGTGNTIYF. As DNA, the CDR3 is TGTGCCAGCAGCCCTCCGACAGGGACTGGAAACACCATATATTTT.